This T cell receptor beta chain was sequenced in a study of T cells after yellow fever vaccination. CDR3 length equals 14 residues. The V gene's germline CDR1 is SNHLY and CDR2 FYNNEI. V gave up 6 bases and J gave up 4 bases, with 15 bases separating them. This clonotype was found many times. The antigen remains undetermined. TCRdb reprocessed the 5' RACE reads with MiXCR, giving one entry per CDR3 protein. The data show a few hundred thousand distinct CDR3 sequences, approximately 10% seen once. Study findings and constraints: The CD4 and CD8 compartments had a small share of their clonotypes in common.

The input for sequencing was CD4+ T cells sorted from PBMCs, taken 5 days after the yellow fever booster vaccination. The chain links TRBV2 to TRBJ1-2; D is unresolved. The sequence was obtained from a man younger than 35 who received the YFV17D yellow fever vaccine. CDR3 sequence (DNA): TGTGCCAGCAGGTCACTTTCGAGTGGCTATGGCTACACCTTC. Its translation: CASRSLSSGYGYTF.